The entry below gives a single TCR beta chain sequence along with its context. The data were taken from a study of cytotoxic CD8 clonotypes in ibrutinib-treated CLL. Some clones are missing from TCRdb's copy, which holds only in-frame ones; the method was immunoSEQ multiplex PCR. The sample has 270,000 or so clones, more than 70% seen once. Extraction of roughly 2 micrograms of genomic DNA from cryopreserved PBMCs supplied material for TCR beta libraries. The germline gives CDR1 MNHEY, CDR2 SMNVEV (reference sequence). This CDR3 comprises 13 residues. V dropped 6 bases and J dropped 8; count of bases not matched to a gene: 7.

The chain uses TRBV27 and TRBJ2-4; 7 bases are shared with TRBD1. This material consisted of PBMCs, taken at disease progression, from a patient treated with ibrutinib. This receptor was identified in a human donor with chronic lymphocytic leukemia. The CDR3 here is CASSFTGEYIQYF. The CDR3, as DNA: TGTGCCAGCAGCTTCACAGGGGAATACATTCAGTACTTC.